This is a list of T cell receptor beta chains from one sample in a study of early T cells in non-severe SARS-CoV-2 infection. TCRdb processed the 5' RACE reads anew with MiXCR; each CDR3 protein has one entry. The sample yields roughly 90,000 distinct CDR3 sequences, around 15% seen once. The sequencing input was whole blood. Receptors were obtained from an adult who was a healthcare worker with PCR-confirmed SARS-CoV-2 infection or an uninfected control (not recorded which). Each CDR3 is given with its conserved first and last residue. Each record gives: J gene, D gene, clone size, V gene, CDR3 protein, CDR3 DNA. A D gene is named only where the DNA matches it firmly. The size field is filled for only some rows; it gives once, few, many or a size class.

J gene: TRBJ2-1
D gene: -
clone size: few
V gene: TRBV18
CDR3 protein: CASSPTGPDEQFF
CDR3 DNA: TGTGCCAGCTCACCAACAGGGCCGGATGAGCAGTTCTTC

J gene: TRBJ2-5
D gene: -
clone size: -
V gene: TRBV12-3/TRBV12-4
CDR3 protein: CASSFGTPETQYF
CDR3 DNA: TGTGCCAGCAGTTTTGGGACACCAGAGACCCAGTACTTC

J gene: TRBJ2-2
D gene: -
clone size: -
V gene: TRBV27
CDR3 protein: CATAPSVGAELFF
CDR3 DNA: TGTGCCACCGCGCCTAGCGTCGGTGCGGAGCTGTTTTTT

J gene: TRBJ2-1
D gene: -
clone size: few
V gene: TRBV20-1
CDR3 protein: CSAPRPNEQFF
CDR3 DNA: TGCAGTGCTCCCCGGCCCAATGAGCAGTTCTTC

J gene: TRBJ2-4
D gene: -
clone size: -
V gene: TRBV2
CDR3 protein: CASSVGNIQYF
CDR3 DNA: TGTGCCAGCAGTGTAGGAAACATTCAGTACTTC

J gene: TRBJ2-1
D gene: -
clone size: few
V gene: TRBV6-5
CDR3 protein: CASSYSAGRNEQFF
CDR3 DNA: TGTGCCAGCAGTTACTCGGCAGGCCGCAATGAGCAGTTCTTC

J gene: TRBJ2-6
D gene: -
clone size: -
V gene: TRBV6-6
CDR3 protein: CASSYSERNSGANVLTF
CDR3 DNA: TGTGCCAGCAGTTACTCGGAGCGGAACTCTGGGGCCAACGTCCTGACTTTC

J gene: TRBJ1-2
D gene: -
clone size: -
V gene: TRBV29-1
CDR3 protein: CSVSSNYGYTF
CDR3 DNA: TGCAGCGTTTCTTCTAACTATGGCTACACCTTC

J gene: TRBJ1-1
D gene: -
clone size: -
V gene: TRBV18
CDR3 protein: CASSPTGNSEAFF
CDR3 DNA: TGTGCCAGCTCACCTACGGGGAACTCTGAAGCTTTCTTT

J gene: TRBJ1-5
D gene: -
clone size: -
V gene: TRBV20-1
CDR3 protein: CSARDLGTQNQPQHF
CDR3 DNA: TGCAGTGCTAGAGACTTAGGGACACAGAATCAGCCCCAGCATTTT

J gene: TRBJ2-1
D gene: TRBD1
clone size: few
V gene: TRBV30
CDR3 protein: CAWSVRDRVAGEFF
CDR3 DNA: TGTGCCTGGAGTGTACGGGACAGGGTAGCTGGAGAGTTCTTC

J gene: TRBJ1-2
D gene: -
clone size: -
V gene: TRBV12-3/TRBV12-4
CDR3 protein: CASSLTGMYGYTF
CDR3 DNA: TGTGCCAGCAGCCTCACAGGGATGTATGGCTACACCTTC

J gene: TRBJ2-3
D gene: -
clone size: few
V gene: TRBV19
CDR3 protein: CASSPSRARTDTQYF
CDR3 DNA: TGTGCCAGTAGTCCCTCCCGGGCGCGCACAGATACGCAGTATTTT

J gene: TRBJ1-4
D gene: -
clone size: -
V gene: TRBV7-2
CDR3 protein: CASSLNSAGVSEKLFF
CDR3 DNA: TGTGCCAGCAGCTTAAACAGCGCGGGGGTTAGTGAAAAACTGTTTTTT

J gene: TRBJ1-2
D gene: -
clone size: -
V gene: TRBV20-1
CDR3 protein: CSASPTGRNYGYTF
CDR3 DNA: TGCAGTGCCTCCCCAACAGGGAGGAACTATGGCTACACCTTC

J gene: TRBJ2-7
D gene: -
clone size: many
V gene: TRBV27
CDR3 protein: CASRDPALGSYEQYF
CDR3 DNA: TGTGCCAGCAGGGATCCGGCCCTCGGGTCCTACGAGCAGTACTTC

J gene: TRBJ2-1
D gene: -
clone size: few
V gene: TRBV18
CDR3 protein: CASSGSVNEQFF
CDR3 DNA: TGTGCCAGCTCAGGTAGCGTAAATGAGCAGTTCTTC

J gene: TRBJ2-3
D gene: -
clone size: few
V gene: TRBV29-1
CDR3 protein: CSVETGLITDTQYF
CDR3 DNA: TGCAGCGTTGAAACCGGGCTTATCACAGATACGCAGTATTTT

J gene: TRBJ1-1
D gene: TRBD1
clone size: -
V gene: TRBV6-2/TRBV6-3
CDR3 protein: CAIGQGDTEAFF
CDR3 DNA: TGTGCCATCGGACAGGGCGACACTGAAGCTTTCTTT

J gene: TRBJ2-5
D gene: TRBD2
clone size: few
V gene: TRBV6-4
CDR3 protein: CASRRGVTSGGLETQYF
CDR3 DNA: TGTGCCAGCAGAAGAGGAGTGACTAGCGGGGGTTTAGAGACCCAGTACTTC

J gene: TRBJ1-6
D gene: -
clone size: many
V gene: TRBV27
CDR3 protein: CASSLNGSPLHF
CDR3 DNA: TGTGCCAGCAGTTTAAATGGATCACCCCTCCACTTT

J gene: TRBJ2-2
D gene: -
clone size: few
V gene: TRBV10-1
CDR3 protein: CASSGNLETGELFF
CDR3 DNA: TGCGCCAGCAGTGGGAATTTGGAGACCGGGGAGCTGTTTTTT

J gene: TRBJ2-5
D gene: -
clone size: many
V gene: TRBV7-9
CDR3 protein: CASSLDVSQTQYF
CDR3 DNA: TGTGCCAGCAGCTTAGATGTCTCCCAGACCCAGTACTTC

J gene: TRBJ2-4
D gene: -
clone size: many
V gene: TRBV11-2
CDR3 protein: CASSLYIGIAKNIQYF
CDR3 DNA: TGTGCCAGCAGCTTATATATAGGGATAGCCAAAAACATTCAGTACTTC

J gene: TRBJ2-7
D gene: TRBD1
clone size: -
V gene: TRBV19
CDR3 protein: CASTQEGQGSYEQYF
CDR3 DNA: TGTGCCAGTACCCAAGAGGGACAGGGATCCTACGAGCAGTACTTC

J gene: TRBJ1-6
D gene: TRBD1
clone size: -
V gene: TRBV6-5
CDR3 protein: CASSTGQGGSPLHF
CDR3 DNA: TGTGCCAGCAGCACTGGACAGGGAGGATCACCCCTCCACTTT

J gene: TRBJ1-1
D gene: TRBD1
clone size: many
V gene: TRBV5-1
CDR3 protein: CASSAGTGATEAFF
CDR3 DNA: TGCGCCAGCAGCGCCGGGACAGGGGCCACTGAAGCTTTCTTT

J gene: TRBJ2-7
D gene: -
clone size: once
V gene: TRBV5-6
CDR3 protein: CASSLSGTGRSYEQYF
CDR3 DNA: TGTGCCAGCAGCTTGTCCGGAACGGGTCGCTCCTACGAGCAGTACTTC

J gene: TRBJ1-1
D gene: -
clone size: few
V gene: TRBV5-3
CDR3 protein: CARSQKGTDDNTEAFF
CDR3 DNA: TGTGCCAGAAGCCAGAAAGGGACGGATGATAACACTGAAGCTTTCTTT

J gene: TRBJ1-2
D gene: -
clone size: many
V gene: TRBV6-2/TRBV6-3
CDR3 protein: CASSYPGQSYGYTF
CDR3 DNA: TGTGCCAGCAGTTACCCCGGACAGAGCTATGGCTACACCTTC

J gene: TRBJ2-2
D gene: -
clone size: few
V gene: TRBV19
CDR3 protein: CASSYRQHTGELFF
CDR3 DNA: TGTGCCAGTAGTTACCGCCAGCACACCGGGGAGCTGTTTTTT

J gene: TRBJ1-1
D gene: -
clone size: -
V gene: TRBV5-1
CDR3 protein: CASSLGGDRAFF
CDR3 DNA: TGCGCCAGCAGCTTGGGAGGGGATCGGGCTTTCTTT

J gene: TRBJ2-1
D gene: TRBD1
clone size: -
V gene: TRBV2
CDR3 protein: CASRALTGGHEQFF
CDR3 DNA: TGTGCCAGCAGGGCCTTGACAGGGGGACATGAGCAGTTCTTC

J gene: TRBJ2-3
D gene: TRBD2
clone size: many
V gene: TRBV7-6
CDR3 protein: CASSPSGLAGGSTDTQYF
CDR3 DNA: TGTGCCAGCAGCCCCTCTGGCCTAGCGGGGGGGAGCACAGATACGCAGTATTTT

J gene: TRBJ2-1
D gene: TRBD1
clone size: -
V gene: TRBV6-6
CDR3 protein: CAADRGGNEQFF
CDR3 DNA: TGTGCCGCCGACAGGGGCGGCAATGAGCAGTTCTTC

J gene: TRBJ2-5
D gene: -
clone size: -
V gene: TRBV7-2
CDR3 protein: CASRQWDGQETQYF
CDR3 DNA: TGTGCCAGCAGGCAATGGGACGGACAAGAGACCCAGTACTTC

J gene: TRBJ1-3
D gene: -
clone size: many
V gene: TRBV9
CDR3 protein: CASSPGTHSGNTIYF
CDR3 DNA: TGTGCCAGCAGCCCCGGGACCCACTCTGGAAACACCATATATTTT

J gene: TRBJ2-3
D gene: TRBD2
clone size: many
V gene: TRBV20-1
CDR3 protein: CSARTGLLAGGATQYF
CDR3 DNA: TGCAGTGCTAGAACGGGTTTGCTAGCGGGAGGGGCTACGCAGTATTTT

J gene: TRBJ1-4
D gene: -
clone size: -
V gene: TRBV5-5
CDR3 protein: CASSRTPTEKLFF
CDR3 DNA: TGTGCCAGCAGCCGAACCCCGACCGAAAAACTGTTTTTT

J gene: TRBJ2-7
D gene: -
clone size: few
V gene: TRBV19
CDR3 protein: CASSIEGRPYEQYF
CDR3 DNA: TGTGCCAGTAGTATTGAGGGCCGCCCCTACGAGCAGTACTTC

J gene: TRBJ1-3
D gene: -
clone size: many
V gene: TRBV18
CDR3 protein: CASSSVPGQGNTIYF
CDR3 DNA: TGTGCCAGCTCATCAGTCCCGGGACAAGGAAACACCATATATTTT

J gene: TRBJ2-7
D gene: -
clone size: few
V gene: TRBV3-1
CDR3 protein: CASSHRAAAEQYF
CDR3 DNA: TGTGCCAGCAGCCATCGCGCAGCAGCCGAGCAGTACTTC

J gene: TRBJ2-7
D gene: -
clone size: -
V gene: TRBV29-1
CDR3 protein: CSPVGRQGVSEQYF
CDR3 DNA: TGCAGCCCTGTAGGGAGGCAGGGGGTTAGCGAGCAGTACTTC

J gene: TRBJ2-1
D gene: TRBD1
clone size: -
V gene: TRBV20-1
CDR3 protein: CSARAATGSSYNEQFF
CDR3 DNA: TGCAGTGCTAGAGCCGCGACAGGGAGCTCCTACAATGAGCAGTTCTTC

J gene: TRBJ1-3
D gene: -
clone size: -
V gene: TRBV18
CDR3 protein: CASSPLGRQSSGNTIYF
CDR3 DNA: TGTGCCAGCTCACCACTTGGCAGGCAGAGCTCTGGAAACACCATATATTTT

J gene: TRBJ2-3
D gene: TRBD2
clone size: -
V gene: TRBV5-1
CDR3 protein: CASSWPGLAGTTSTDTQYF
CDR3 DNA: TGCGCCAGCAGCTGGCCGGGACTAGCGGGGACAACTAGCACAGATACGCAGTATTTT

J gene: TRBJ2-2
D gene: -
clone size: few
V gene: TRBV7-9
CDR3 protein: CASSLAGYTGELFF
CDR3 DNA: TGTGCCAGCAGCCTCGCAGGGTACACCGGGGAGCTGTTTTTT

J gene: TRBJ1-4
D gene: -
clone size: many
V gene: TRBV6-2/TRBV6-3
CDR3 protein: CASSKPLPTNEKLFF
CDR3 DNA: TGTGCCAGCAGTAAGCCTCTACCCACCAATGAAAAACTGTTTTTT

J gene: TRBJ2-1
D gene: -
clone size: few
V gene: TRBV7-2
CDR3 protein: CASSLALNEQFF
CDR3 DNA: TGTGCCAGCAGCTTAGCACTCAATGAGCAGTTCTTC

J gene: TRBJ1-1
D gene: TRBD1
clone size: -
V gene: TRBV29-1
CDR3 protein: CSVAGGNGKPEAFF
CDR3 DNA: TGCAGCGTTGCAGGGGGCAACGGGAAGCCTGAAGCTTTCTTT

J gene: TRBJ2-3
D gene: -
clone size: many
V gene: TRBV12-3/TRBV12-4
CDR3 protein: CASNVGPYRAEDTQYF
CDR3 DNA: TGTGCCAGCAACGTGGGGCCTTACAGGGCCGAGGATACGCAGTATTTT

J gene: TRBJ2-1
D gene: TRBD2
clone size: few
V gene: TRBV20-1
CDR3 protein: CSATPASGYNEQFF
CDR3 DNA: TGCAGTGCTACTCCGGCTAGCGGGTACAATGAGCAGTTCTTC

J gene: TRBJ2-7
D gene: TRBD1
clone size: many
V gene: TRBV5-5
CDR3 protein: CASSSGGTAIYEQYF
CDR3 DNA: TGTGCCAGCAGCTCCGGTGGGACAGCGATCTACGAGCAGTACTTC

J gene: TRBJ1-2
D gene: TRBD1
clone size: many
V gene: TRBV29-1
CDR3 protein: CSVKGQGANYGYTF
CDR3 DNA: TGCAGCGTAAAGGGACAGGGAGCTAACTATGGCTACACCTTC

J gene: TRBJ1-2
D gene: -
clone size: few
V gene: TRBV29-1
CDR3 protein: CSVVYGNYGYTF
CDR3 DNA: TGCAGCGTTGTTTACGGGAACTATGGCTACACCTTC

J gene: TRBJ2-1
D gene: -
clone size: few
V gene: TRBV12-3/TRBV12-4
CDR3 protein: CASSLRRGGRHNEQFF
CDR3 DNA: TGTGCCAGCAGTTTAAGGCGGGGCGGGCGTCACAATGAGCAGTTCTTC

J gene: TRBJ1-4
D gene: -
clone size: -
V gene: TRBV20-1
CDR3 protein: CSAREGVDEKLFF
CDR3 DNA: TGCAGTGCTAGAGAGGGGGTGGATGAAAAACTGTTTTTT

J gene: TRBJ2-1
D gene: TRBD2
clone size: few
V gene: TRBV7-8
CDR3 protein: CASCQLSGGSSYNEQFF
CDR3 DNA: TGTGCCAGCTGTCAATTAAGCGGGGGGAGCTCCTACAATGAGCAGTTCTTC

J gene: TRBJ2-7
D gene: -
clone size: -
V gene: TRBV5-1
CDR3 protein: CASSARDGLYEQYF
CDR3 DNA: TGCGCCAGCAGCGCTCGGGACGGGCTCTACGAGCAGTACTTC

J gene: TRBJ1-5
D gene: -
clone size: -
V gene: TRBV20-1
CDR3 protein: CSTGFHAGGQPQHF
CDR3 DNA: TGCAGCACAGGGTTTCATGCGGGTGGTCAGCCCCAGCATTTT